The 14 T cell receptor beta chains presented below share a single source sample, sequenced in a study of beta chain features in type 1 diabetes. The authors reverse transcribed all of the isolated RNA, so sequencing captured expressed TCRB transcripts. Libraries were prepared by immunoSEQ multiplex PCR; TCRdb keeps only in-frame clonotypes and omits some of them. Among 400,000 to 600,000 clones listed, approximately 30% were seen once. Material for sequencing was naive CD4+ T cells from blood. These receptor sequences come from a man between 18 and 29 years old in good health.

Only a few counts were recorded for this clone. The V and J genes are TRBV2 and TRBJ2-1, with 11 bases fitting TRBD2. Germline V gene data show CDR1 as SNHLY and CDR2 as FYNNEI. There are 15 residues in the CDR3. J was trimmed by 2 bases and V by 7 bases; bases with no gene match: 4. CDR3: CASNGLAGTYNEQFF. CDR3 bases: TGTGCCAGCAACGGACTAGCGGGCACCTACAATGAGCAGTTCTTC.

To note about this clone: The sample has other DNA sequences that encode this CDR3 too. This CDR3 is CSVEGGTDTQYF. The CDR3 region has the DNA TGCAGCGTTGAAGGAGGAACAGATACGCAGTATTTT. The rearrangement joins TRBV29-1 to TRBJ2-3; D not certain. Trimming pared 1 base from V and 3 bases from J, leaving 5 bases between. Germline lookup yields CDR1 SQVTM and CDR2 ANQGSEA. The CDR3 has 12 residues.

This clone was counted a few times. The V gene is TRBV4-1, the J gene TRBJ1-5, with 9 bases aligning to TRBD1. The CDR3 has 16 residues. Germline-derived CDR1 and CDR2 are MGHRA and YSYEKL. V lost 2 bases, J lost 5 bases, and 7 bases stayed unmatched. The CDR3 region is CASSQYPTGGDQPQHF. CDR3 DNA sequence: TGCGCCAGCAGCCAATACCCAACAGGGGGCGATCAGCCCCAGCATTTT.

This clone was recorded a few times. The chain recombines TRBV7-2 with TRBJ2-5; D unresolved. Germline lookup yields CDR1 SGHTA and CDR2 FQGNSA. Trimming took off 0 bases at V and 2 bases at J, with 16 bases between the two ends. The CDR3 runs to 17 residues. The CDR3 nucleotides read TGTGCCAGCAGCTTAGCGTTAATGTTTGCTACACAAGAGACCCAGTACTTC. This codes for CASSLALMFATQETQYF.

This clone showed up just a few times. The chain employs TRBV13 and TRBJ2-1; 8 nucleotides agree with TRBD2. The J segment lost 4 bases and the V segment lost 5 bases, leaving 13 bases of the junction unmatched. Looked up from germline, CDR1 is PRHDT and CDR2 is FYEKMQ (reference sequence). The CDR3 totals 17 residues. The CDR3 DNA follows: TGTGCCAGCAGCGTGGATAGGGGCGGGAGGACGTACAATGAGCAGTTCTTC. This translates into CASSVDRGGRTYNEQFF.

The chain carries TRBV5-1 and TRBJ2-1; 13 nucleotides agree with TRBD2. The CDR3 loop spans 15 amino acids. Germline trimming cut 2 bases from V and 6 bases from J; bases unmatched to any gene: 2. CDR1 is SGHRS and CDR2 is YFSETQ in the germline V gene. CDR3 bases: TGCGCCAGCAGCTTCGGGACTAGCGGGACCAATGAGCAGTTCTTC. Its protein is CASSFGTSGTNEQFF.

This chain joins TRBV9 and TRBJ2-6; D unclear. CDR3 size: 15 residues. From germline, CDR1 is SGDLS and CDR2 YYNGEE. Trimming cost V 5 bases and J 0 bases, with 9 bases left between them. CDR3: CASSALTSGANVLTF. The CDR3 DNA reads as TGTGCCAGCAGTGCCCTTACCTCTGGGGCCAACGTCCTGACTTTC.

The rearrangement joins TRBV7-2 to TRBJ2-3; 9 nucleotides agree with TRBD1. Unmatched junction bases numbered 11, after V lost 4 bases and J lost 3 bases. Per the germline V gene, CDR1 is SGHTA and CDR2 is FQGNSA. The CDR3 has 17 amino acids. This chain's CDR3 is CASSSPPGTGRTDTQYF. DNA of the CDR3: TGTGCCAGCAGCTCGCCGCCTGGGACAGGGCGGACAGATACGCAGTATTTT.

This clone was picked up a small number of times. The chain links TRBV11-1 to TRBJ1-1, with D maybe TRBD1 (5 bases). V lost 2 bases and J 6 bases, leaving 16 bases between the germline ends. Germline values: CDR1 SGHAT, CDR2 FQDESV (reference sequence). The CDR3 contains 15 residues. In DNA form, the CDR3 reads TGTGCCAGCAGCTTATTGAGGGGCCTTGGATCTGAAGCTTTCTTT. Protein product: CASSLLRGLGSEAFF. The full variable domain, in which reference TRBV11-1 and TRBJ1-1 provide the parts outside the CDR3, is EAEVAQSPRYKITEKSQAVAFWCDPISGHATLYWYRQILGQGPELLVQFQDESVVDDSQLPKDRFSAERLKGVDSTLKIQPAELGDSAMYLCASSLLRGLGSEAFFGQGTRLTVV.

The CDR3 spells CATSRADSGELFF. CDR3 nucleotides: TGTGCCACCAGCAGAGCGGACAGCGGGGAGCTGTTTTTT. V is TRBV15 and J is TRBJ2-2, with a weak D call TRBD1 (6 bases). This CDR3 spans 13 amino acids. Germline assignment: CDR1 LNHNV and CDR2 YYDKDF (reference sequence). The germline V and J ends were trimmed by 1 base and 7 bases, with 7 bases remaining between them.

The V gene is TRBV18, the J gene TRBJ2-7; 8 positions agree with TRBD1. Germline lookup yields CDR1 KGHSH and CDR2 LQKENI. V lost 6 bases to trimming and J lost 0 bases; unmatched junction nucleotides: 10. This CDR3 region has 16 residues. The CDR3 reads CASSLNDRGSSYEQYF. The CDR3 DNA reads TGTGCCAGCTCGCTCAACGACAGGGGAAGCTCCTACGAGCAGTACTTC.

This clone occurred a few times. V and J are TRBV6-1 and TRBJ2-5; a weak D match, TRBD1 (5 bases). This CDR3 is 13 amino acids long. Trimming left V 4 bases short and J 5 bases short, with 11 bases between. Germline values: CDR1 MNHNS, CDR2 SASEGT. DNA of the CDR3: TGTGCCAGCAGTGTCAGGGTGCGGGAGACCCAGTACTTC. Translation gives CASSVRVRETQYF.

The gene calls are TRBV7-9 and TRBJ2-3; TRBD2 agrees at 12 bases. The CDR3 runs to 16 residues. From germline, CDR1 is SEHNR and CDR2 FQNEAQ (reference sequence). V lost 0 bases to trimming and J lost 3 bases; unmatched junction nucleotides: 1. CDR3 loop: CASSLATSGSTDTQYF. CDR3 nucleotide sequence: TGTGCCAGCAGCTTAGCGACTAGCGGGAGTACAGATACGCAGTATTTT.

The rearrangement joins TRBV29-1 to TRBJ2-4, with a tentative D call TRBD1 (6 bases). Deletions cut 7 bases from V and 4 bases from J, with 14 bases between. CDR3 length equals 13 residues. Germline CDR1 SQVTM, CDR2 ANQGSEA. For the CDR3, the DNA is TGCAGCGGTCTACAGGGAGCAAAAAACATTCAGTACTTC. This encodes CSGLQGAKNIQYF.